This TCR beta chain was sequenced for a study of T cell changes during pregnancy in multiple sclerosis. Using immunoSEQ multiplex PCR, the repertoire was profiled, and TCRdb retains in-frame clones only, with some absent. The repertoire has 40,000 to 45,000 clones, around 94% of them found once; the top ten carry 1.3%. Sequencing was performed on peripheral blood. The TCR originated in a female donor with multiple sclerosis, enrolled in a pregnancy study.

The CDR3 is CASSLGGSSYEQYF. The CDR3 region has the DNA TGCGCCAGCAGCTTGGGCGGGAGCTCCTACGAGCAGTACTTC. The gene calls are TRBV5-1 and TRBJ2-7; 7 nucleotides agree with TRBD2. The V segment lost 0 bases and the J segment 0 bases; nucleotides outside the gene matches: 0. Looked up from germline, CDR1 is SGHRS and CDR2 is YFSETQ. This CDR3 region has 14 residues.